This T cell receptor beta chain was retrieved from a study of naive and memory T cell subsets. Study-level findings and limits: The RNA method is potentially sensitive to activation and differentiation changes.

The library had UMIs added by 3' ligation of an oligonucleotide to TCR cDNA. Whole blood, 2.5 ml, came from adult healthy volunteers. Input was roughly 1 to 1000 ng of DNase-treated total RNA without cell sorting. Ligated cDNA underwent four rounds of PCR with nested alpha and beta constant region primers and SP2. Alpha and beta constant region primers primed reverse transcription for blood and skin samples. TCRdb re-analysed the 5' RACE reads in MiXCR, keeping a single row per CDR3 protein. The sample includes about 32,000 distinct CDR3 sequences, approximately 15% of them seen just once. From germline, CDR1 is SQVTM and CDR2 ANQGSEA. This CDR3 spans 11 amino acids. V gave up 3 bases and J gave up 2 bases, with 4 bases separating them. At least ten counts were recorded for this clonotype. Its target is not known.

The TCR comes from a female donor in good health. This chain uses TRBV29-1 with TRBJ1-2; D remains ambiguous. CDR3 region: CSVDFNYGYTF. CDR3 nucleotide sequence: TGCAGCGTTGATTTCAACTATGGCTACACCTTC.